This note documents a single T cell receptor (beta chain) sequence. The antigen is undetermined. Given a much more abundant clone one base away, this may be a read error. The source of the sample is a study of CD8 T cells in ankylosing spondylitis. The CDR3 is made up of 15 amino acids. Researchers built TCR beta libraries using quantitative 5'-RACE with molecular barcodes. Each CDR3 protein gets one entry after TCRdb re-called the 5' RACE reads with MiXCR. Of roughly 150,000 distinct CDR3 sequences listed, 25% to 35% were seen once; the top ten hold around 6%. Study-wide findings and caveats: Roughly eight highly homologous variants formed a TCR beta motif that appeared characteristic of ankylosing spondylitis blood. Reportedly, disease-linked clones are significantly enriched in ankylosing spondylitis patients' matched synovial fluid.

Material for sequencing was synovial fluid, either unsorted or a sorted T cell fraction (not recorded which). The receptor's source is a male donor with ankylosing spondylitis. The genes are TRBV12-3 or TRBV12-4 and TRBJ2-2; D may match TRBD1 or TRBD2 (5 bases each). For the CDR3, the DNA is TGTGCCAGCAGTCCCCCCTCGGGGCTCCCCGGGAAGCTGTTTTTT. Its protein is CASSPPSGLPGKLFF.